The clone carrying this T cell receptor (beta chain) was detected once. This CDR3 spans 14 amino acids. V lost 4 bases, J lost 8 bases, and 15 bases lay in between. Germline V CDR1 and CDR2: KGHSH, LQKENI. The data were produced by immunoSEQ multiplex PCR, yet TCRdb's version contains in-frame clones alone and is incomplete. The sample carries about 220,000 clones, around 82% recorded once. The sample belongs to a study of blood T cell repertoires in COVID-19. Study-level information: The samples span acute and convalescent COVID-19 from the United States, Italy and Spain.

The origin of this receptor is a woman aged 70 to 79 with acute or convalescent COVID-19. Material: peripheral blood. This chain links TRBV18 with TRBJ2-1; TRBD1 is a possible D gene (5 bases). Here the CDR3 DNA reads TGTGCCAGCTCACAGTCCCCAGACAGTCATGAGCAGTTCTTC. Its protein is CASSQSPDSHEQFF.